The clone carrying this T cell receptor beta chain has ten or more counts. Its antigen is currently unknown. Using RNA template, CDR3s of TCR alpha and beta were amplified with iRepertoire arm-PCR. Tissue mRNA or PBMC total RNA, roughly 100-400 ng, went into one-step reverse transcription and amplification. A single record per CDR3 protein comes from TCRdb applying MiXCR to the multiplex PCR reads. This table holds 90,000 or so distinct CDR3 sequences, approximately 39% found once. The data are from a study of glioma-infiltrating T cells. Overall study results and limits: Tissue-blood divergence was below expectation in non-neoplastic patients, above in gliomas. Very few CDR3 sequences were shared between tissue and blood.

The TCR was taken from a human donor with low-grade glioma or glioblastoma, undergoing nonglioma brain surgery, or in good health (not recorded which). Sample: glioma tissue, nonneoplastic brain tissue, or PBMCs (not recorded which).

This chain's CDR3 is CASSPYPAGSTNEKLFF. The CDR3 DNA reads as TGTGCCAGCTCACCTTATCCCGCCGGGTCAACTAATGAAAAACTGTTTTTT. V gene TRBV18 combines with J gene TRBJ1-4; D is ambiguous. Germline CDR1 KGHSH, CDR2 LQKENI. The CDR3 runs to 17 residues. V was shortened by 3 bases and J by 0 bases, with 14 bases between the two germline ends.